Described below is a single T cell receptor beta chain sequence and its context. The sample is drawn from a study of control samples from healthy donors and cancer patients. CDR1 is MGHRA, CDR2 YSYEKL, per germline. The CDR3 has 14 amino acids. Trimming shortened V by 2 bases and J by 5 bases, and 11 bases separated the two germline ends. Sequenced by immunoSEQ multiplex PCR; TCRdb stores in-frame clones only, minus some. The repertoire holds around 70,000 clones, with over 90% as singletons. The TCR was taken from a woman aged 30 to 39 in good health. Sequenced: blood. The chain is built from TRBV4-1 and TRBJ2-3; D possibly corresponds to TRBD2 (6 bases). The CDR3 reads CASSQREFGDTQYF. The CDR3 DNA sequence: TGCGCCAGCAGCCAACGGGAGTTCGGAGATACGCAGTATTTT.